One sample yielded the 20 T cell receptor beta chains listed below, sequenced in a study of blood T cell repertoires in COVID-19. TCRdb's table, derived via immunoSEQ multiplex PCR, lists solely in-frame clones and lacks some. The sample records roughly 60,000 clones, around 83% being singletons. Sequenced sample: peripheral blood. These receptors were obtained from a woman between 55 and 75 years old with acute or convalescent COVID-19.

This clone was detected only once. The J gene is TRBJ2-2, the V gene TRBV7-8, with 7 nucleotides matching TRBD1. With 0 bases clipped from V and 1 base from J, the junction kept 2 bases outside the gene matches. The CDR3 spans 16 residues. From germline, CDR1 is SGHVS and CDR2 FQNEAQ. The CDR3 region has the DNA TGTGCCAGCAGCTTAGCGGGGACAGTGAACACCGGGGAGCTGTTTTTT. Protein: CASSLAGTVNTGELFF.

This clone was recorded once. CDR3 bases: TGTGCCAGTAGTCACAGGGAGTATTATGAAGCTTTCTTT. It specifies CASSHREYYEAFF. V gene TRBV19 combines with J gene TRBJ1-1; TRBD1 might be the D (6 bases). Germline lookup yields CDR1 LNHDA and CDR2 SQIVND (reference sequence). CDR3 size: 13 residues. The V end was cut by 5 bases, the J end by 7 bases, with 14 bases between. Looking up the rest from reference TRBV19 and TRBJ1-1 gives the full variable domain: DGGITQSPKYLFRKEGQNVTLSCEQNLNHDAMYWYRQDPGQGLRLIYYSQIVNDFQKGDIAEGYSVSREKKESFPLTVTSAQKNPTAFYLCASSHREYYEAFFGQGTRLTVV.

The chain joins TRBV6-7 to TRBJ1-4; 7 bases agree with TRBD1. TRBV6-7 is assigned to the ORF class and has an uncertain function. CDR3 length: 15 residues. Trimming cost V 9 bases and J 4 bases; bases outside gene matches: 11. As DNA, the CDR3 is TGTGCCAGACCGAAAAACGGACAGGATAATGAAAAACTGTTTTTT. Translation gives CARPKNGQDNEKLFF.

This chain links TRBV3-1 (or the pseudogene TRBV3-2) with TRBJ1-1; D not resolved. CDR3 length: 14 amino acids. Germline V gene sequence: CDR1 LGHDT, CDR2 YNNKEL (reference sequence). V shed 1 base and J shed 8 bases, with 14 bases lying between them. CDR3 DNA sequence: TGTGCCAGCAGCCAAGGAGAGTCTCCCTCCGAAGCTTTCTTT. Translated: CASSQGESPSEAFF.

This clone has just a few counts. The CDR3 nucleotides are TGCGCCAGCAGCCTTGATTCGACCAGGGGACGACCCGGCTATGGCTACACCTTC. Protein: CASSLDSTRGRPGYGYTF. The gene calls are TRBV5-1 and TRBJ1-2; D may be TRBD1 (6 bases). The V end was cut by 4 bases, the J end by 4 bases, with 26 bases between. The CDR3 consists of 18 residues. The germline V gene has CDR1 SGHRS and CDR2 YFSETQ.

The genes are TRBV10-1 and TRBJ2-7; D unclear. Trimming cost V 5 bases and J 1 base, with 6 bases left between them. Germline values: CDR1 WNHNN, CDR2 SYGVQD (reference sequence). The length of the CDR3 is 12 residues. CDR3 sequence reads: CASSITSYEQYF. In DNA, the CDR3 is TGCGCCAGCAGTATTACATCCTACGAGCAGTACTTC.

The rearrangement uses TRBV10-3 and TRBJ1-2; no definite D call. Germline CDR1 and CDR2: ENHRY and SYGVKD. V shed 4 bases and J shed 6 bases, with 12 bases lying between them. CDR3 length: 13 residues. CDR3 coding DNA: TGTGCCATCAGTGGGTGGCAGGAGGATGGCTACACCTTC. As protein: CAISGWQEDGYTF.

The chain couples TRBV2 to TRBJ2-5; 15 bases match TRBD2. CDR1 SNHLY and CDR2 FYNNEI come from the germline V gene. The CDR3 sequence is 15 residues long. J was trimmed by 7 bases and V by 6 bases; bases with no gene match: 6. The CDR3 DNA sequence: TGTGCCAGCAGAGCGGGACTAGCGGGGGGATCGACCCAGTACTTC. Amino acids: CASRAGLAGGSTQYF.

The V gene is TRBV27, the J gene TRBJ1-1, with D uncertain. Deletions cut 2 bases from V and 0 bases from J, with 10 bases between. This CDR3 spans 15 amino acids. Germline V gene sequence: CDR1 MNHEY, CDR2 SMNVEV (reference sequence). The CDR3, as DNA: TGTGCCAGCAGTTTAATGGGCAGGTTGAACACTGAAGCTTTCTTT. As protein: CASSLMGRLNTEAFF.

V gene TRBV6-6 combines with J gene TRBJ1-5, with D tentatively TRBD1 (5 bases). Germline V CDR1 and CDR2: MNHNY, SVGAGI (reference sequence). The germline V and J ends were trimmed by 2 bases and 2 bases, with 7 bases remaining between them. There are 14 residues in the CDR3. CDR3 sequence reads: CASSYKGGNQPQHF. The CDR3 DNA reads TGTGCCAGCAGTTACAAAGGGGGCAATCAGCCCCAGCATTTT.

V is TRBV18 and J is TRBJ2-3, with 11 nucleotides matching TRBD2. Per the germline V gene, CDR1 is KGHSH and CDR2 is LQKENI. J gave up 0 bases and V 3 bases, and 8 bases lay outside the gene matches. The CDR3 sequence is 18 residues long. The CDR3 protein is CASSPRLAGGTSTDTQYF. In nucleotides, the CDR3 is TGTGCCAGCTCACCCCGGCTAGCGGGGGGAACTAGCACAGATACGCAGTATTTT.

CDR3: CASSPDAGGREAFF. CDR3 DNA sequence: TGTGCCAGCTCACCCGATGCGGGGGGCCGAGAAGCTTTCTTT. This sequence joins TRBV18 and TRBJ1-1, with D possibly TRBD1 on 6 matching bases. This CDR3 is built from 14 residues. The V end was cut by 3 bases, the J end by 8 bases, with 16 bases between. The germline V gene encodes CDR1 KGHSH and CDR2 LQKENI. Drawing the rest from reference TRBV18 and TRBJ1-1, the complete variable domain is NAGVMQNPRHLVRRRGQEARLRCSPMKGHSHVYWYRQLPEEGLKFMVYLQKENIIDESGMPKERFSAEFPKEGPSILRIQQVVRGDSAAYFCASSPDAGGREAFFGQGTRLTVV.

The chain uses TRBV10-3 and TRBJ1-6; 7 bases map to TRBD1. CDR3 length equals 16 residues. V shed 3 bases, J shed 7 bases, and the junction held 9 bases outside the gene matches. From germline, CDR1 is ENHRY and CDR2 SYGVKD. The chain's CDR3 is CAISERVDRANSPLHF. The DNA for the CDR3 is TGTGCCATCAGTGAAAGGGTCGACAGGGCCAATTCACCCCTCCACTTT.

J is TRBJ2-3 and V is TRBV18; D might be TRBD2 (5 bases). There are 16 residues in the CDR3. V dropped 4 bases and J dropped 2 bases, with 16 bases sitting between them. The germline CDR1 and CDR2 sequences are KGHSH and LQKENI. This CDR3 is CASSQNQLGPTDTQYF. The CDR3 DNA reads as TGTGCCAGCTCACAAAACCAACTAGGACCCACAGATACGCAGTATTTT.

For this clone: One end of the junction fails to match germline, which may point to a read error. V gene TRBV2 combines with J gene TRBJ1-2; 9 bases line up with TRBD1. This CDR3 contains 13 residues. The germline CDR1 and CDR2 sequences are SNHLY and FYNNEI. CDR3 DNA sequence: TGTACCAGTAACCGGGACAGGGAGTATGGCTACACCTTC. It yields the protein CTSNRDREYGYTF.

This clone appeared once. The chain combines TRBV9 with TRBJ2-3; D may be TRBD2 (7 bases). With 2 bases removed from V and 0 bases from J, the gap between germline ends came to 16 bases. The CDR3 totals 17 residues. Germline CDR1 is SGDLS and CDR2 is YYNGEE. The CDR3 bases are TGTGCCAGCAGCGTTCGGGGGGCCCTCCTGAGCACAGATACGCAGTATTTT. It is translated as CASSVRGALLSTDTQYF.

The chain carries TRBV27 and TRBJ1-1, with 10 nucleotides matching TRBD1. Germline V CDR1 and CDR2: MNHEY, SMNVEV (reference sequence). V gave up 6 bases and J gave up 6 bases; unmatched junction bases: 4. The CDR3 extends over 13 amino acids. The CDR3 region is CASRMTGGAEAFF. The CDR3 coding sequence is TGTGCCAGCAGGATGACAGGGGGCGCTGAAGCTTTCTTT.

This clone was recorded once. As DNA, the CDR3 is TGTGCCAGTAGCCCCTCGCAGGGGGCCACCGGGGAGCTGTTTTTT. It codes for CASSPSQGATGELFF. The V gene is TRBV19, the J gene TRBJ2-2; 8 nucleotides agree with TRBD1. Germline CDR1 is LNHDA and CDR2 is SQIVND (reference sequence). The V and J ends lost 6 bases and 4 bases, in that order; junction bases with no gene match: 7. The CDR3 covers 15 residues.

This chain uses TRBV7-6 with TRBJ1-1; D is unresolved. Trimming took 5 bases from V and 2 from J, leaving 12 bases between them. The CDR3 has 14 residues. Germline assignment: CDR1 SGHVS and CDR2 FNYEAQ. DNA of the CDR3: TGTGCCAGCAGCCCCACGGGAACCAACACTGAAGCTTTCTTT. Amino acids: CASSPTGTNTEAFF. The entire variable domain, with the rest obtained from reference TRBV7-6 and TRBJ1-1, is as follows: GAGVSQSPRYKVTKRGQDVALRCDPISGHVSLYWYRQALGQGPEFLTYFNYEAQQDKSGLPNDRFSAERPEGSISTLTIQRTEQRDSAMYRCASSPTGTNTEAFFGQGTRLTVV.

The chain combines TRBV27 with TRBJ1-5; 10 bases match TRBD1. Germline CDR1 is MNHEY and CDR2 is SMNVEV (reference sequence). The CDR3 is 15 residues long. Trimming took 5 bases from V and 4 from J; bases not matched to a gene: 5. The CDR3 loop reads CASSTGQGKNQPQHF. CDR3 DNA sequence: TGTGCCAGCAGTACGGGACAGGGGAAGAATCAGCCCCAGCATTTT.